A single sample is the source of the 2 T cell receptor beta chains below, sequenced in a study of blood T cell repertoires in COVID-19. The repertoire was sequenced with immunoSEQ multiplex PCR; TCRdb's copy has only in-frame clones and lacks some. The sample lists 90,000 to 110,000 clones, 75% to 85% occurring once. Sequences were obtained from peripheral blood. These receptors all come from a woman in her 70s with acute or convalescent COVID-19.

The chain uses TRBV3-1 (or the pseudogene TRBV3-2) and TRBJ2-1; the match to TRBD2 covers 9 bases. Germline V gene sequence: CDR1 LGHDT, CDR2 YNNKEL (reference sequence). With 4 bases clipped from V and 4 bases from J, the junction kept 5 bases outside the gene matches. The CDR3 runs 15 residues. CDR3 sequence: CASSPASGIYNEQFF. The CDR3 DNA is TGTGCCAGCAGCCCCGCTAGCGGGATTTACAATGAGCAGTTCTTC.

The J gene is TRBJ2-7, the V gene TRBV7-2, with D possibly matching TRBD2 (5 bases). Germline CDR1 and CDR2: SGHTA and FQGNSA. The V and J ends lost 4 bases and 6 bases respectively, with 10 bases between them. CDR3 length: 12 amino acids. The CDR3 reads CASSSAGLEQYF. In DNA, the CDR3 is TGTGCCAGCAGCTCGGCTGGACTCGAGCAGTACTTC.